This T cell receptor beta chain came from a study of OX40 agonist ivuxolimab in advanced cancers. Study-level background: Previous treatment with anti-PD-1, anti-PD-L1 or anti-CTLA-4 therapy was allowed; 35% to 50% had received some.

The CDR3 has 15 residues. Germline CDR1 reads SGHDT; CDR2 reads YYEEEE. Trimming cost V 0 bases and J 5 bases; bases outside gene matches: 2. The table lists this clone with a count of one. Clones were sequenced by immunoSEQ multiplex PCR, and TCRdb holds only the in-frame ones, with some missing. The sample has fewer than 80,000 clones, approximately 83% seen once. Specimen: CD4+ or CD8+ T cells sorted from blood, collected in a trial of the OX40 agonist ivuxolimab. This chain connects TRBV5-6 to TRBJ1-4; 9 nucleotides line up with TRBD1. This clonotype was obtained from an adult with an advanced solid tumor such as melanoma, head and neck, liver or kidney cancer. This CDR3 reads CASSLAGTGNEKLFF. CDR3 DNA sequence: TGTGCCAGCAGCTTGGCCGGGACAGGGAATGAAAAACTGTTTTTT.